This TCR beta chain came from a study of T cell changes during pregnancy in multiple sclerosis. Profiling relied on immunoSEQ multiplex PCR, and the TCRdb table lists in-frame clones only, not all of them. The sample lists approximately 80,000 clones, approximately 91% occurring once. The CDR3 length is 15 residues. V gave up 2 bases and J gave up 3 bases, with 13 bases separating them. Looked up from germline, CDR1 is SGHTA and CDR2 is FQGNSA. The sample in question was PBMCs, obtained in the first trimester of pregnancy. This chain uses TRBV7-2 with TRBJ2-5; the D is unclear. The sequence was obtained from a female donor in good health, serving as a control in a pregnancy study. Some clones in this sample may be carry-over from other donors' samples. This chain's CDR3 is CASSLSMAVKETQYF. CDR3 DNA: TGTGCCAGCAGCTTAAGTATGGCAGTCAAAGAGACCCAGTACTTC.